A selection of T cell receptor beta chains follows, all from one sample in a study of cytomegalovirus exposure and HLA in healthy donors. Clones were sequenced by immunoSEQ multiplex PCR, and TCRdb holds only the in-frame ones, with some missing. The listing records some 200,000 clones. Sequencing was performed on PBMCs. Receptor source: a woman aged 18 to 35 in good health and CMV-seropositive. CDR3s include the opening cysteine and the closing phenylalanine or tryptophan. The D gene is left open where the match is weak.

v_call	j_call	d_call	cdr3_aa	cdr3_nt
TRBV15	TRBJ2-1	TRBD2	CATIPGDRGGINEQFF	TGTGCCACCATCCCGGGGGACCGGGGGGGAATCAATGAGCAGTTCTTC
TRBV6-4	TRBJ1-4	-	CASKGVLSYEKLFF	TGTGCCAGCAAGGGGGTTCTATCTTACGAAAAACTGTTTTTT
TRBV30	TRBJ1-4	-	CAWSVGAEKLFF	TGTGCCTGGAGTGTTGGAGCTGAAAAACTGTTTTTT
TRBV7-8	TRBJ1-2	-	CASSLYRDGYTF	TGTGCCAGCAGCTTGTACAGGGACGGCTACACCTTC
TRBV5-1	TRBJ2-3	-	CASSSLGEPDTQYF	TGCGCCAGCAGCTCCCTTGGGGAGCCAGATACGCAGTATTTT
TRBV19	TRBJ1-2	-	CASSTAGHNYGYTF	TGTGCCAGTAGTACCGCCGGACACAACTATGGCTACACCTTC
TRBV28	TRBJ1-5	-	CASSSGGQPQHF	TGTGCCAGCAGTTCCGGCGGGCAGCCCCAGCATTTT
TRBV7-9	TRBJ2-5	TRBD1	CASSIQGQGASETQYF	TGTGCCAGCAGCATCCAGGGACAGGGGGCATCGGAGACCCAGTACTTC
TRBV30	TRBJ1-2	TRBD1	CAWSVFRGNGGYTF	TGTGCCTGGAGTGTATTCAGGGGGAATGGTGGCTACACCTTC
TRBV7-8	TRBJ2-3	-	CASSAPRGVTDTQYF	TGTGCCAGCAGCGCCCCTCGGGGAGTCACAGATACGCAGTATTTT
TRBV6-5	TRBJ2-2	-	CASGRGTGELFF	TGTGCCAGCGGCAGGGGAACCGGGGAGCTGTTTTTT
TRBV5-1	TRBJ1-6	-	CASSLGQANSPLHF	TGCGCCAGCAGCTTGGGACAGGCTAATTCACCCCTCCACTTT
TRBV4-2	TRBJ2-6	-	CASSPDGTSAGANVLTF	TGTGCCAGCAGCCCCGACGGGACTTCGGCTGGGGCCAACGTCCTGACTTTC
TRBV6-1	TRBJ2-5	TRBD1	CASSVSRQGLRETQYF	TGTGCCAGCAGTGTGTCTAGACAGGGGTTGCGAGAGACCCAGTACTTC
TRBV20-1	TRBJ1-3	-	CSVALRNTIYF	TGCAGTGTGGCTTTAAGAAACACCATATATTTT
TRBV7-9	TRBJ1-2	-	CASSLELGYTF	TGTGCCAGCAGCTTAGAGCTTGGCTACACCTTC
TRBV27	TRBJ2-3	-	CASSLSPGRTDTQYF	TGTGCCAGCAGTTTAAGTCCAGGTCGCACAGATACGCAGTATTTT
TRBV7-8	TRBJ1-3	TRBD1	CASSSLTGDSGNTIYF	TGTGCCAGCAGCTCTTTAACAGGGGACTCTGGAAACACCATATATTTT
TRBV5-1	TRBJ2-7	TRBD1	CASKGQEGGEQYF	TGCGCCAGCAAGGGACAGGAAGGCGGCGAGCAGTACTTC
TRBV30	TRBJ2-3	TRBD2	CAWVAGRSTDTQYF	TGTGCCTGGGTAGCGGGACGTAGCACAGATACGCAGTATTTT
TRBV5-1	TRBJ2-1	-	CASSLSGSLNEQFF	TGCGCCAGCAGCTTGTCTGGGAGTTTGAATGAGCAGTTCTTC
TRBV4-1	TRBJ1-4	-	CASSQGRGKLFF	TGCGCCAGCAGCCAAGGGCGGGGAAAACTGTTTTTT
TRBV15	TRBJ2-1	TRBD1	CATSAGTGDYNEQFF	TGTGCCACCAGCGCCGGGACAGGCGACTACAATGAGCAGTTCTTC
TRBV18	TRBJ1-1	TRBD1	CASSPQQGAPEINTEAFF	TGTGCCAGCTCACCCCAACAGGGGGCTCCCGAAATAAACACTGAAGCTTTCTTT
TRBV30	TRBJ1-5	-	CAWRLGPNQPQHF	TGTGCCTGGAGATTGGGCCCCAATCAGCCCCAGCATTTT
TRBV21-1	TRBJ1-1	-	CASSLRETAGGKFCTEAFF	TGTGCCAGCAGCCTACGTGAGACGGCAGGGGGCAAGTTTTGCACTGAAGCTTTCTTT
TRBV10-3	TRBJ1-5	TRBD1	CAATDRDDQPQHF	TGTGCCGCCACCGACAGGGACGATCAGCCCCAGCATTTT
TRBV7-9	TRBJ1-3	-	CASSPTGPPAGNTIYF	TGTGCCAGCAGCCCGACAGGACCACCCGCTGGAAACACCATATATTTT
TRBV30	TRBJ2-5	TRBD1	CAWSVPHTGEETQYF	TGTGCCTGGAGTGTTCCCCACACAGGGGAAGAGACCCAGTACTTC
TRBV6-6	TRBJ1-1	-	CASSTGQLNTEAFF	TGTGCCAGCAGCACAGGACAACTGAACACTGAAGCTTTCTTT
TRBV7-9	TRBJ2-3	TRBD2	CASTLGLGTSPDTQYF	TGTGCCAGCACCTTGGGACTGGGGACTAGTCCGGATACGCAGTATTTT
TRBV10-3	TRBJ1-1	-	CAISDIVADTEAFF	TGTGCCATCAGTGATATCGTTGCGGACACTGAAGCTTTCTTT
TRBV9	TRBJ2-2	TRBD2	CASSVGSGGPVNTGELFF	TGTGCCAGCAGCGTAGGGAGCGGGGGCCCGGTAAACACCGGGGAGCTGTTTTTT
TRBV9	TRBJ1-1	-	CASSPQGADTEAFF	TGTGCCAGCAGTCCACAGGGAGCGGACACTGAAGCTTTCTTT
TRBV6-6	TRBJ2-5	TRBD1	CASSQTGFGETQYF	TGTGCCAGCAGTCAGACAGGGTTCGGGGAGACCCAGTACTTC
TRBV30	TRBJ1-3	-	CAWSPLDTIYF	TGTGCCTGGAGTCCTCTTGACACCATATATTTT
TRBV13	TRBJ2-1	TRBD2	CASSNIAGPSYNEQFF	TGTGCCAGCAGCAACATAGCGGGGCCATCCTACAATGAGCAGTTCTTC
TRBV15	TRBJ2-7	-	CATSDPGTTHEQYF	TGTGCCACCAGCGATCCCGGGACAACCCACGAGCAGTACTTC
TRBV19	TRBJ1-5	TRBD1	CASPQTGGGRNQPQHF	TGTGCCAGTCCCCAAACAGGGGGCGGCCGCAATCAGCCCCAGCATTTT
TRBV4-3	TRBJ2-4	-	CASSQDRGASNIQYF	TGCGCCAGCAGCCAAGATCGGGGGGCGTCAAACATTCAGTACTTC
TRBV5-8	TRBJ2-2	TRBD2	CASTIVETSWVGELFF	TGTGCCAGCACCATCGTGGAGACTAGCTGGGTCGGGGAGCTGTTTTTT
TRBV7-2	TRBJ2-3	-	CASSPSSPRRYF	TGTGCCAGCAGCCCATCAAGTCCGCGTCGGTATTTT
TRBV5-4	TRBJ2-3	-	CASSRDTSSTDTQYF	TGTGCCAGCAGTCGGGACACATCTAGCACAGATACGCAGTATTTT
TRBV7-8	TRBJ2-7	TRBD2	CASSLASGGYEQYF	TGTGCCAGCAGCTTAGCCAGCGGGGGCTACGAGCAGTACTTC
TRBV5-1	TRBJ2-3	TRBD2	CASSLGSGRTDTQYF	TGCGCCAGCAGCTTGGGTAGCGGGCGCACAGATACGCAGTATTTT
TRBV18	TRBJ2-1	TRBD2	CASSPPGTSGRAHNEQFF	TGTGCCAGCTCACCACCGGGGACTAGCGGGAGGGCCCACAATGAGCAGTTCTTC
TRBV18	TRBJ2-5	-	CASSPQGPEETQYF	TGTGCCAGCTCACCCCAGGGGCCGGAAGAGACCCAGTACTTC
TRBV7-2	TRBJ1-4	-	CASSLAGGAATNEKLFF	TGTGCCAGCAGCTTAGCGGGGGGGGCTGCAACTAATGAAAAACTGTTTTTT